What follows is one T cell receptor beta chain and its context. The data were produced by immunoSEQ multiplex PCR, yet TCRdb's version contains in-frame clones alone and is incomplete. The sample holds some 69,000 clones, over 95% seen once. The sample is drawn from a study of cytomegalovirus exposure and HLA in healthy donors. The J segment lost 0 bases and the V segment lost 6 bases, leaving 3 bases of the junction unmatched. CDR3 size: 15 residues. In germline, CDR1 is MNHEY, CDR2 SVGAGI. Sequences were obtained from PBMCs. The gene calls are TRBV6-5 and TRBJ1-4, with 8 positions matching TRBD1. The sequence was collected from a man aged 18 to 29 in good health and CMV-seronegative. CDR3 bases: TGTGCCAGCAGCCTACAGGGGGCAACTAATGAAAAACTGTTTTTT. Translated: CASSLQGATNEKLFF.